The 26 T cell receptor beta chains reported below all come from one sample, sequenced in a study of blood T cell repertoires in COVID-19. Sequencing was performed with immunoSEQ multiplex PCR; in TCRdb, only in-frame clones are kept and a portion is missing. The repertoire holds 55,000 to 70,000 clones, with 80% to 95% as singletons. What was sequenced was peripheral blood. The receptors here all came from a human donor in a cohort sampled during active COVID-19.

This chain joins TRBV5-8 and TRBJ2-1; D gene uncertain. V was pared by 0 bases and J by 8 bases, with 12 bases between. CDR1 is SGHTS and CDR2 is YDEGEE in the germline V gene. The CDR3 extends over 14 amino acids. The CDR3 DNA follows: TGTGCCAGCAGCTTGGCCAACTCCCGGGATGAGCAGTTCTTC. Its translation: CASSLANSRDEQFF.

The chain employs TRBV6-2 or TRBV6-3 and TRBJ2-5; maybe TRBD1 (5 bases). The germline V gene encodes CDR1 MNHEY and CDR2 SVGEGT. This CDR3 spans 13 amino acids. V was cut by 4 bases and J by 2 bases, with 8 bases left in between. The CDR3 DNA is TGTGCCAGCAGTTTTACAGGACAAGAGACCCAGTACTTC. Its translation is CASSFTGQETQYF.

Here the CDR3 reads CASSQDYQTSSYEQYF. CDR3 DNA: TGCGCCAGCAGCCAAGATTACCAGACATCCTCCTACGAGCAGTACTTC. The rearrangement uses TRBV4-3 and TRBJ2-7; D uncertain. In germline, CDR1 is LGHNA, CDR2 YSLEER. V lost 0 bases and J 0 bases, leaving 12 bases between the germline ends. The CDR3 consists of 16 residues.

CDR3 in amino acids: CASSESDTYGYTF. CDR3 nucleotide sequence: TGTGCCAGCAGCGAGTCGGACACCTATGGCTACACCTTC. The chain couples TRBV9 to TRBJ1-2; D may be TRBD1 (5 bases). This CDR3 spans 13 amino acids. The germline V gene encodes CDR1 SGDLS and CDR2 YYNGEE. Trimming left V 3 bases short and J 4 bases short, with 10 bases between.

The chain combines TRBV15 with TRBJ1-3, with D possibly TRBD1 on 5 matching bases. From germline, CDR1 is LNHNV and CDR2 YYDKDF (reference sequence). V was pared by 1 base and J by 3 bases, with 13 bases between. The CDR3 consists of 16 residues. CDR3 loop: CATSRGVEGLGNTIYF. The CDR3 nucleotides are TGTGCCACCAGCAGAGGGGTGGAGGGGCTTGGAAACACCATATATTTT.

In DNA, the CDR3 is TGTGCCAGCTCACCACAGGGGGCAGAGGGAGAGACCCAGTACTTC. Translating gives CASSPQGAEGETQYF. V is TRBV18 and J is TRBJ2-5, with 7 bases that match TRBD1. The V segment lost 1 base and the J segment 4 bases; nucleotides outside the gene matches: 6. The CDR3 extends over 15 amino acids. Germline CDR1 reads KGHSH; CDR2 reads LQKENI.

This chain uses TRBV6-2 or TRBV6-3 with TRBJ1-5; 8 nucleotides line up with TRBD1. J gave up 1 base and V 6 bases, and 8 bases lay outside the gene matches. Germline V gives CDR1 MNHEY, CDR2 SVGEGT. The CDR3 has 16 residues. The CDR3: CASSQGQGLSNQPQHF. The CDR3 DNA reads TGTGCCAGCAGCCAAGGACAGGGCCTAAGCAATCAGCCCCAGCATTTT.

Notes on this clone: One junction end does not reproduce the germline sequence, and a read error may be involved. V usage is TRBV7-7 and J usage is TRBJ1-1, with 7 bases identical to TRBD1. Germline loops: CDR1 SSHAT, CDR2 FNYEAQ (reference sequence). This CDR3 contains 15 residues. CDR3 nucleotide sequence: TGTGCTAGCAGCTTAAGGCTGACAGGGACTGCTGAAGCTTTCTTT. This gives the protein CASSLRLTGTAEAFF.

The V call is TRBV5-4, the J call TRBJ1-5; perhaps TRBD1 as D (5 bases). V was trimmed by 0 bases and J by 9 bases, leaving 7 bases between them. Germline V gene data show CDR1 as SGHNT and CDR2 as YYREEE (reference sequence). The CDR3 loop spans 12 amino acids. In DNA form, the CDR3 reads TGTGCCAGCAGCTTGGCCGGGGGGCCCCAGCATTTT. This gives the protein CASSLAGGPQHF. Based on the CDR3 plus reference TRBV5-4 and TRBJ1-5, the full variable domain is ETGVTQSPTHLIKTRGQQVTLRCSSQSGHNTVSWYQQALGQGPQFIFQYYREEENGRGNFPPRFSGLQFPNYSSELNVNALELDDSALYLCASSLAGGPQHFGDGTRLSIL.

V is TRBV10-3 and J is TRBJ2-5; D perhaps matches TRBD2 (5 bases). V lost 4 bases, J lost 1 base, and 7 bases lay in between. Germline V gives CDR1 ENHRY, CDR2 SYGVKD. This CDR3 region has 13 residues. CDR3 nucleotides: TGTGCCATCAGTGTAGCGAGCCAAGAGACCCAGTACTTC. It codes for CAISVASQETQYF.

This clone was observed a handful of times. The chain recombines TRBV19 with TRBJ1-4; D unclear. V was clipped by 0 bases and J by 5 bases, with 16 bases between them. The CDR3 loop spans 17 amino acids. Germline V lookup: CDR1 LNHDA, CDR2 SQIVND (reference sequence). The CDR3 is CASSIDWISGRNEKLFF. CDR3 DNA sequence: TGTGCCAGTAGTATAGATTGGATTTCGGGTCGAAATGAAAAACTGTTTTTT.

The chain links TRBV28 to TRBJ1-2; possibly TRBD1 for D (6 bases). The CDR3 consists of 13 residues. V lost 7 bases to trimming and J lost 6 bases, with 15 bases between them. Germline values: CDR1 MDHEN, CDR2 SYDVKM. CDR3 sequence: CASTPTGLDGYTF. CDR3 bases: TGTGCCAGCACCCCCACAGGGCTTGATGGCTACACCTTC.

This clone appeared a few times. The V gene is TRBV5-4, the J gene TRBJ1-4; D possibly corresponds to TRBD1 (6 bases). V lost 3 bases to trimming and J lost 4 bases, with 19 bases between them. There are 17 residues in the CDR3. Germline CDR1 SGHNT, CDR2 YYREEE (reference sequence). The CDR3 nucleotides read TGTGCCAGCAGCTCTCGAATCACAGGGTCCCGTAATGAAAAACTGTTTTTT. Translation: CASSSRITGSRNEKLFF.

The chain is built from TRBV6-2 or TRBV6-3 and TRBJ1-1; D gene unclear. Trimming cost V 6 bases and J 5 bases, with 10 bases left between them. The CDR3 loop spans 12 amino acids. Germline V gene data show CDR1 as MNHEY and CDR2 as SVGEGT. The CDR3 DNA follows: TGTGCCAGCAGCCTAGGGAGAACTGAAGCTTTCTTT. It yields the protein CASSLGRTEAFF.

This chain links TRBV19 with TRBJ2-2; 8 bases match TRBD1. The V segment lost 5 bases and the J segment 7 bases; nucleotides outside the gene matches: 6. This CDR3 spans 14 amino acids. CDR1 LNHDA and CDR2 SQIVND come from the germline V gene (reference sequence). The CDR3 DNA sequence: TGTGCCAGTAGTGCCCAGGGGGCAATCGGGGAGCTGTTTTTT. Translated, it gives CASSAQGAIGELFF.

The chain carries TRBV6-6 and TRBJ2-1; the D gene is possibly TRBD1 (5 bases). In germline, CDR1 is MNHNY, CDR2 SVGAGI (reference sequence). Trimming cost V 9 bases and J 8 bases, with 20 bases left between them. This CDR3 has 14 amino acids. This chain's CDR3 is CARTQQYTGYEQFF. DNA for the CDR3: TGTGCCAGGACTCAACAATATACAGGATATGAGCAGTTCTTC.

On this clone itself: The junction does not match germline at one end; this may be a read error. CDR3 DNA: TGTGCCAGCAGCTTAAGCTGGCTCGATGAGCGGTTCTTC. The encoded protein is CASSLSWLDERFF. The chain uses TRBV7-3 and TRBJ2-1, with D unresolved. Germline V gene data show CDR1 as SGHTA and CDR2 as FQGTGA. The CDR3 has 13 amino acids. The variable domain in full, completed from reference TRBV7-3 and TRBJ2-1, reads GAGVSQTPSNKVTEKGKYVELRCDPISGHTALYWYRQSLGQGPEFLIYFQGTGAADDSGLPNDRFFAVRPEGSVSTLKIQRTERGDSAVYLCASSLSWLDERFFGPGTRLTVL.

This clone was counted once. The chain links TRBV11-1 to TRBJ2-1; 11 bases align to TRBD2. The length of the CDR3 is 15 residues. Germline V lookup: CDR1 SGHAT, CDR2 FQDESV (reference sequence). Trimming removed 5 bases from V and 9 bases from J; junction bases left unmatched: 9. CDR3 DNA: TGTGCCAGCAGCCCCAGCGTAGCGGGGGGGGGTGAGCAGTTCTTC. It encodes CASSPSVAGGGEQFF.

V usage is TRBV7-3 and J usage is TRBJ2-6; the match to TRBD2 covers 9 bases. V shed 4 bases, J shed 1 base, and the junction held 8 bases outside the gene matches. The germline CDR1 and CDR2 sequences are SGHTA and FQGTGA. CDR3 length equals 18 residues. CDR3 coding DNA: TGTGCCAGCAGCTCGGGAGTAGCGGGAGCTTCTGGGGCCAACGTCCTGACTTTC. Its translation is CASSSGVAGASGANVLTF. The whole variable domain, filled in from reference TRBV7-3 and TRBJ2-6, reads GAGVSQTPSNKVTEKGKYVELRCDPISGHTALYWYRQSLGQGPEFLIYFQGTGAADDSGLPNDRFFAVRPEGSVSTLKIQRTERGDSAVYLCASSSGVAGASGANVLTFGAGSRLTVL.

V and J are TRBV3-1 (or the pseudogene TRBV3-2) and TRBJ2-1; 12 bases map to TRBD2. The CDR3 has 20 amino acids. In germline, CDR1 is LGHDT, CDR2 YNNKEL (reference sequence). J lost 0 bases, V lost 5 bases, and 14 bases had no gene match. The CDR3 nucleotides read TGTGCCAGCAGCTCCACACCGGGACTAGCGGGCGGGAGCTCCTACAATGAGCAGTTCTTC. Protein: CASSSTPGLAGGSSYNEQFF.

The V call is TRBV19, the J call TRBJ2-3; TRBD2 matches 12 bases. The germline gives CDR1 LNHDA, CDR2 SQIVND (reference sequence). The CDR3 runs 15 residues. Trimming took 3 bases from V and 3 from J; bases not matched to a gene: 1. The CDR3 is CASSILAGGTDTQYF. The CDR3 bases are TGTGCCAGTAGTATTCTAGCGGGAGGGACAGATACGCAGTATTTT.

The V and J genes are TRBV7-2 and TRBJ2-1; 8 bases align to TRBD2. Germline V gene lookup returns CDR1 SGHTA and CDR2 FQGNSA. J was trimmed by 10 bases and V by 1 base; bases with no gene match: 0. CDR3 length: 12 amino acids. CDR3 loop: CASSLVAGEQFF. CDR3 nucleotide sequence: TGTGCCAGCAGCTTAGTAGCGGGGGAGCAGTTCTTC.

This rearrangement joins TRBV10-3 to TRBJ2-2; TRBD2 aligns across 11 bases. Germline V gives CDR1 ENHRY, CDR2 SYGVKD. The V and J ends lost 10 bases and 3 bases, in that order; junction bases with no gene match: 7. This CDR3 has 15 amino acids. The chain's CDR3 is CATLSGGADTGELFF. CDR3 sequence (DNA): TGTGCCACCCTTAGCGGGGGGGCCGACACCGGGGAGCTGTTTTTT.

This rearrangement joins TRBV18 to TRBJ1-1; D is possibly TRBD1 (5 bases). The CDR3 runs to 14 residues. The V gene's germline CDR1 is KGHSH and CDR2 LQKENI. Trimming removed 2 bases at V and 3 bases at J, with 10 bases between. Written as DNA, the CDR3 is TGTGCCAGCTCACCAACCCAGGGTGACACTGAAGCTTTCTTT. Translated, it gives CASSPTQGDTEAFF.

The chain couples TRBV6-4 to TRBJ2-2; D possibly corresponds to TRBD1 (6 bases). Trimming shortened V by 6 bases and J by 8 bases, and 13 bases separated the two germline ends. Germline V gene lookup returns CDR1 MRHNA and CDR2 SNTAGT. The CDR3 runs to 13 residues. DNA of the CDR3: TGTGCCAGCAGCGGGACACCGGTGGGGGAGCTGTTTTTT. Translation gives CASSGTPVGELFF.

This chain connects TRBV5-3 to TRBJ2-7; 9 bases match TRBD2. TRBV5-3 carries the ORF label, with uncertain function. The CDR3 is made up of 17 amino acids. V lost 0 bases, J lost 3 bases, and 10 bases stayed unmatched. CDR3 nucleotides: TGTGCCAGAAGCTTGGCAAGCGCGGGAGGGCCGGGCTACGAGCAGTACTTC. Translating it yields CARSLASAGGPGYEQYF.